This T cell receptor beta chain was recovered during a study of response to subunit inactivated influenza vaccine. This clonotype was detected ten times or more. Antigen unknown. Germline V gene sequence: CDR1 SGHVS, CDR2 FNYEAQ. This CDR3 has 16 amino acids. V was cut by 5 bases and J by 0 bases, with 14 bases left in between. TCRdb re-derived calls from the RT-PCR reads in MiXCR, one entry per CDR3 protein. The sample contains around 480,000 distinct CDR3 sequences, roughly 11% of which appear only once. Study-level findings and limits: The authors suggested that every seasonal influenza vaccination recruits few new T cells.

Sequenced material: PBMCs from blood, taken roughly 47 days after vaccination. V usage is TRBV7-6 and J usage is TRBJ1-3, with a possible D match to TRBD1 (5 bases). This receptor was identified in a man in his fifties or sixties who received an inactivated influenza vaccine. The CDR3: CASSNNRLGSGNTIYF. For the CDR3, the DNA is TGTGCCAGCAGCAACAACAGGCTAGGCTCTGGAAACACCATATATTTT.